A selection of T cell receptor beta chains follows, all from one sample in a study of blood T cells in healthy people across ages. Using its own MiXCR run on the 5' RACE reads, TCRdb lists one record per CDR3 protein. This table holds about 1,500,000 distinct CDR3 sequences, about 40% found once. Sequencing input: blood. These TCRs come from a woman aged 18-30 years in good health. The CDR3 runs from the conserved cysteine through the conserved F or W. A D gene is named only where the DNA matches it firmly. Clone size, where shown, is once, few, many, or a class for clones that have expanded.

abundance,len,v_gene,d_gene,j_gene,CDR3nt,CDR3aa
.,15,TRBV12-3/TRBV12-4,.,TRBJ1-3,TGTGCCAGCAGTTTGATGGGATTGTCTGGAAACACCATATATTTT,CASSLMGLSGNTIYF
.,14,TRBV7-2,TRBD2,TRBJ2-3,TGTGCCAGCGCGAGGGCTAGCGGACCAGATACGCAGTATTTT,CASARASGPDTQYF
.,14,TRBV6-1,TRBD2,TRBJ2-7,TGTGCCAGCATCGGTCCGGGAGGGAGGTACGAGCAGTACTTC,CASIGPGGRYEQYF
.,16,TRBV9,.,TRBJ2-3,TGTGCCAGCAGCGTAGGGGGGGTTAGTCGCACAGATACGCAGTATTTT,CASSVGGVSRTDTQYF
few,15,TRBV25-1,TRBD2,TRBJ2-3,TGTGCCAGCAGCACTAGCGGGAGGCCCACAGATACGCAGTATTTT,CASSTSGRPTDTQYF
.,14,TRBV20-1,.,TRBJ2-7,TGCAGTGCATCCGACCGGGAAACAGCCTACGAGCAGTACTTC,CSASDRETAYEQYF
.,13,TRBV12-3/TRBV12-4,.,TRBJ2-1,TGTGCCAGCACCCCACCGGGGAGGAATGAGCAGTTCTTC,CASTPPGRNEQFF
.,17,TRBV28,.,TRBJ1-3,TGTGTCAGCAACTCCCTCGGGGGGAAGAGCTCTGGAAACACCATATATTTT,CVSNSLGGKSSGNTIYF
.,14,TRBV6-1,.,TRBJ2-2,TGTGCCAGCAGATCGGGACAGAACACCGGGGAGCTGTTTTTT,CASRSGQNTGELFF
.,13,TRBV2,.,TRBJ1-2,TGTGCCAGCAGTCCGGGGGGGCTAGTTGGCTACACCTTC,CASSPGGLVGYTF
.,14,TRBV25-1,.,TRBJ2-1,TGTGCCAGCAGTGAGGTGGGACACGCGAATGAGCAGTTCTTC,CASSEVGHANEQFF
.,17,TRBV5-4,TRBD2,TRBJ2-2,TGTGCCAGCAGCTGGGGGCTCGAGCGGGGGTCCGGCGGGGAGCTGTTTTTT,CASSWGLERGSGGELFF
.,14,TRBV27,.,TRBJ1-1,TGTGCCAGCAGTACCCGACAGGAGAACACTGAAGCTTTCTTT,CASSTRQENTEAFF
many,15,TRBV12-3/TRBV12-4,.,TRBJ1-6,TGTGCCAGCAGGCCCGGCGGCCGATATAATTCACCCCTCCACTTT,CASRPGGRYNSPLHF
once,15,TRBV18,TRBD1,TRBJ2-5,TGTGCCAGCTCACCCCTGACAGGGCCGCAAGAGACCCAGTACTTC,CASSPLTGPQETQYF
.,12,TRBV20-1,.,TRBJ1-5,TGCAGTACAGGGCGGCAGACTCAGCCCCAGCATTTT,CSTGRQTQPQHF
.,17,TRBV9,TRBD2,TRBJ2-3,TGTGCCAGCAGTTCCAGACTAGCGGGAATAAGCACAGATACGCAGTATTTT,CASSSRLAGISTDTQYF
few,16,TRBV14,TRBD2,TRBJ2-3,TGTGCCAGCAGCCAATCGAGCGGGGGAAACACAGATACGCAGTATTTT,CASSQSSGGNTDTQYF
few,14,TRBV12-3/TRBV12-4,TRBD1,TRBJ2-3,TGTGCCAGCAACTTTAGGACAGGGGCAGATACGCAGTATTTT,CASNFRTGADTQYF
many,12,TRBV5-1,.,TRBJ2-3,TGTGCCAGCAGCGGAGGCACAGATACGCAGTATTTT,CASSGGTDTQYF
.,12,TRBV20-1,.,TRBJ2-3,TGCAGTGGGACGTTCGTGGCAGATACGCAGTATTTT,CSGTFVADTQYF
.,15,TRBV11-2,.,TRBJ2-7,TGTGCCAGCAGCCCCAGCCCGGGGGTCTACAATGAGCAGTACTTC,CASSPSPGVYNEQYF
.,12,TRBV6-2/TRBV6-3,.,TRBJ2-1,TGTGCCAGCAGGCAACTAGGTGGTGAGCAGTTCTTC,CASRQLGGEQFF
.,11,TRBV29-1,.,TRBJ1-4,TGCAGCGTTGGACAGAATGAAAAACTGTTTTTT,CSVGQNEKLFF
many,15,TRBV7-2,.,TRBJ1-5,TGTGCCAGCAGCTTAGGAGGGTATAGCAATCAGCCCCAGCATTTT,CASSLGGYSNQPQHF
.,15,TRBV5-1,TRBD2,TRBJ2-3,TGCGCCAGCTTTAGCGGGGGGGGCCGTACAGATACGCAGTATTTT,CASFSGGGRTDTQYF
.,11,TRBV3-1,.,TRBJ2-5,TGTGCCAGCAGCCGGCTTAGGACCCAGTACTTC,CASSRLRTQYF
few,16,TRBV4-1,TRBD1,TRBJ1-4,TGCGCCAGCAGCCAAGACGGGACAGGGATAGGGGAAAAACTGTTTTTT,CASSQDGTGIGEKLFF
.,16,TRBV10-3,TRBD2,TRBJ2-3,TGTGCCACCAGGAGGACTAGGTCTGATAGCCCAGATACGCAGTATTTT,CATRRTRSDSPDTQYF
few,16,TRBV4-2,TRBD2,TRBJ2-1,TGTGCCAGCAGCCAAGAGTTAGCGGGGACTAGGTTTGAGCAGTTCTTC,CASSQELAGTRFEQFF
few,13,TRBV7-9,.,TRBJ2-7,TGTGCCAGCAGTCACCGCGGTCACTACGAGCAGTACTTC,CASSHRGHYEQYF
.,18,TRBV4-1,.,TRBJ2-6,TGCGCCAGCAGCCGAGAGACAGGATGGGGTTCCGGGGCCAACGTCCTGACTTTC,CASSRETGWGSGANVLTF
.,17,TRBV5-1,TRBD1,TRBJ1-1,TGCGCCAGCAGATATAACAGGGGGATCGGACTCAGCACTGAAGCTTTCTTT,CASRYNRGIGLSTEAFF
.,15,TRBV6-6,.,TRBJ1-1,TGTGCCAGCAGTTATATCCGGGACATCAACACTGAAGCTTTCTTT,CASSYIRDINTEAFF
few,14,TRBV9,.,TRBJ2-3,TGTGCCAGCAGCGTAGAGGGGATGGTAGATACGCAGTATTTT,CASSVEGMVDTQYF
few,13,TRBV7-7,TRBD2,TRBJ2-7,TGTGCCAGCAGCTTTGGGACTAGTAACGAGCAGTACTTC,CASSFGTSNEQYF
few,14,TRBV12-3/TRBV12-4,.,TRBJ1-2,TGTGCCAGCAGTTTGGAGGGCAGCTTCTATGGCTACACCTTC,CASSLEGSFYGYTF
few,11,TRBV27,.,TRBJ2-3,TGTGCCAGCAGTTTCTTTGATACGCAGTATTTT,CASSFFDTQYF
.,15,TRBV2,TRBD2,TRBJ2-3,TGTGCCAGCAGTCGGACTAGCGGGAATAACGGGGCGGTGTATTTT,CASSRTSGNNGAVYF
.,15,TRBV4-2,.,TRBJ1-1,TGTGCCAGCAGCCAAGAGCCCACCATGAACACTGAAGCTTTCTTT,CASSQEPTMNTEAFF
once,16,TRBV4-1,.,TRBJ2-2,TGCGCCAGCAGCCGAAGTGAGAGGGAGTACACCGGGGAGCTGTTTTTT,CASSRSEREYTGELFF
.,16,TRBV9,TRBD2,TRBJ2-1,TGTGCCAGCAGCGTAGGTGCGGGAGGGTGGGACAATGAGCAGTTCTTC,CASSVGAGGWDNEQFF
.,17,TRBV12-5,.,TRBJ2-1,TGTGCTAGTGGTTTGGTTCTTGCCCCAGACCAGTACAATGAGCAGTTCTTC,CASGLVLAPDQYNEQFF
.,18,TRBV24-1,TRBD1,TRBJ2-6,TGTGCCACCAGTGATTCTGGGACAGGAGGTTCTGGGGCCAACGTCCTGACTTTC,CATSDSGTGGSGANVLTF
.,16,TRBV4-1,.,TRBJ2-3,TGCGCCAGCAGCCCTAGGAGTGGAGGGAGAGAGGATACGCAGTATTTT,CASSPRSGGREDTQYF
few,15,TRBV6-5,.,TRBJ2-5,TGTGCCAGCAGTTTAGGACTTAGCGGCCAAGAGACCCAGTACTTC,CASSLGLSGQETQYF